This TCR beta chain appears in the sequencing data of a study of blood T cell repertoires in COVID-19. The method was immunoSEQ multiplex PCR; TCRdb's version includes in-frame clones alone and lacks a portion of them. The sample records hundreds of thousands of clones, 80% to 90% being singletons. Germline V CDR1 and CDR2: SGHTA, FQGNSA. The V segment lost 2 bases and the J segment 4 bases; nucleotides outside the gene matches: 9. This CDR3 has 17 amino acids. J is TRBJ2-5 and V is TRBV7-2; 11 nucleotides match TRBD1. Material: PBMCs or T cells enriched from blood (not recorded which). The clonotype originates from a young man who had recovered from COVID-19. The CDR3 is CASSLSAWTGGRETQYF. DNA of the CDR3: TGTGCCAGCAGCTTATCTGCCTGGACAGGGGGCCGAGAGACCCAGTACTTC. The whole variable domain, filled in from reference TRBV7-2 and TRBJ2-5, reads GAGVSQSPSNKVTEKGKDVELRCDPISGHTALYWYRQSLGQGLEFLIYFQGNSAPDKSGLPSDRFSAERTGGSVSTLTIQRTQQEDSAVYLCASSLSAWTGGRETQYFGPGTRLLVL.